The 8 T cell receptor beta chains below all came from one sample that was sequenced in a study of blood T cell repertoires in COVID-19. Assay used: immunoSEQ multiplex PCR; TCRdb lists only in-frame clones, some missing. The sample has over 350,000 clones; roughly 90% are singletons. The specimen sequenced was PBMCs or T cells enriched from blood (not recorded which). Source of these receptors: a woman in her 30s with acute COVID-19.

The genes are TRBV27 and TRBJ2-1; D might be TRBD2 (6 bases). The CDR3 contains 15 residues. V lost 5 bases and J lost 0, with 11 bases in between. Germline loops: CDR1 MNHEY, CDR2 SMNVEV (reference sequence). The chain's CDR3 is CASSLSGYSYNEQFF. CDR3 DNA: TGTGCCAGCAGTCTCAGCGGGTACTCCTACAATGAGCAGTTCTTC.

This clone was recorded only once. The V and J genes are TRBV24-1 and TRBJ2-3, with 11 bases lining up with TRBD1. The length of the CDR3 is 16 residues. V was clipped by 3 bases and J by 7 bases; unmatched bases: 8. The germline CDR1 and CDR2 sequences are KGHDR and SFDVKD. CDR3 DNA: TGTGCCACCAGTGATAAAACCGGGACAGGGGGAAATACGCAGTATTTT. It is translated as CATSDKTGTGGNTQYF.

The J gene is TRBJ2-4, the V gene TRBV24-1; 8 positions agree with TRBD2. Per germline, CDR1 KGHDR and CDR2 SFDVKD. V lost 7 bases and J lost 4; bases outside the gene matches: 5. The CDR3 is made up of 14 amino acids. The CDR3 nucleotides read TGTGCCACCAGCGCGCGGGGGGCAAAAAACATTCAGTACTTC. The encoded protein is CATSARGAKNIQYF.

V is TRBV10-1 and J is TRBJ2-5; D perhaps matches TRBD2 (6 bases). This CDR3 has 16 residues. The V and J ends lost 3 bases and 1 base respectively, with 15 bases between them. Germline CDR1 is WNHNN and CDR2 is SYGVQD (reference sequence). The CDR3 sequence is CASSDPNRESQETQYF. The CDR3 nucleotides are TGCGCCAGCAGTGACCCGAACCGGGAGAGCCAAGAGACCCAGTACTTC.

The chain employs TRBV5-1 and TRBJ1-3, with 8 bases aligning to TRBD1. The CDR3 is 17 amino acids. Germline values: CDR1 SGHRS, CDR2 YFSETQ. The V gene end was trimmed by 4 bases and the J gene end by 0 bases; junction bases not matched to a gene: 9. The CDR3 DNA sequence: TGCGCCAGCAGCGCCGGACAGGGCTCCGTCTCTGGAAACACCATATATTTT. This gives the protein CASSAGQGSVSGNTIYF. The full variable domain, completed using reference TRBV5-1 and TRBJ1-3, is KAGVTQTPRYLIKTRGQQVTLSCSPISGHRSVSWYQQTPGQGLQFLFEYFSETQRNKGNFPGRFSGRQFSNSRSEMNVSTLELGDSALYLCASSAGQGSVSGNTIYFGEGSWLTVV.

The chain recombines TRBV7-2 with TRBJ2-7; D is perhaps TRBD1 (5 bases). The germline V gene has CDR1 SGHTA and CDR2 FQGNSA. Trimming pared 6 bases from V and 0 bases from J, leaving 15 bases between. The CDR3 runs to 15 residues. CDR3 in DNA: TGTGCCAGCAGGAAGTGGGGCGACAGCTCCTACGAGCAGTACTTC. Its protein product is CASRKWGDSSYEQYF.

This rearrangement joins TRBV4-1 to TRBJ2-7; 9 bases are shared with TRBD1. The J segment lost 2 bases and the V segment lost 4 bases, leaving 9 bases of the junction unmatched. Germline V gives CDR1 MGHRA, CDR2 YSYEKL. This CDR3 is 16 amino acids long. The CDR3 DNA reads TGCGCCAGCAGCCCGGAGGGACAGGGAGTTCCCTACGAGCAGTACTTC. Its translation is CASSPEGQGVPYEQYF.

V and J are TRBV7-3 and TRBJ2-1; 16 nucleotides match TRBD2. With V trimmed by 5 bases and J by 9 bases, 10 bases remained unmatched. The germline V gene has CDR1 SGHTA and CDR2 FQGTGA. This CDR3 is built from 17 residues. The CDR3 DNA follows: TGTGCCAGCAGCAAACAACCGGGACTAGCGGGGGGGCGTGAGCAGTTCTTC. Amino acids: CASSKQPGLAGGREQFF.